This T cell receptor beta chain was identified in a study of cytomegalovirus exposure and HLA in healthy donors. 13 Jbeta primers and 60 Vbeta primers were used for the PCR. Sequencing was performed with immunoSEQ multiplex PCR; in TCRdb, only in-frame clones are kept and a portion is missing. The sample lists about 150,000 clones, about four fifths occurring once. Trimming took off 2 bases at V and 0 bases at J, with 7 bases between the two ends. CDR1 and CDR2 from the germline V gene are LNHDA and SQIVND (reference sequence). The CDR3 runs to 14 residues. Specimen: PBMCs. The gene calls are TRBV19 and TRBJ1-1; D possibly corresponds to TRBD1 (5 bases). The receptor was derived from a young man in good health and CMV-seronegative. Written as DNA, the CDR3 is TGTGCCAGTAGTATACCAGGGCTGAACACTGAAGCTTTCTTT. It is translated as CASSIPGLNTEAFF.